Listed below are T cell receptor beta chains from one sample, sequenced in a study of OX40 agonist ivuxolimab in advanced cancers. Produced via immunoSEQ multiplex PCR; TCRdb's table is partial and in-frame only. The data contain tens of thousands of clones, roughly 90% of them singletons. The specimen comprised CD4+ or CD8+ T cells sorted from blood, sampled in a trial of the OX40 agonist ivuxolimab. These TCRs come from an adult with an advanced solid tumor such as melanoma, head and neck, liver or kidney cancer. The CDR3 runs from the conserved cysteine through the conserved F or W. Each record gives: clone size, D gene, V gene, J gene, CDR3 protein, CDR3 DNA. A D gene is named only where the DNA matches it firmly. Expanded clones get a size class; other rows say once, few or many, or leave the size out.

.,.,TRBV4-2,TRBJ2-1,CASSQDSGRDWEQFF,TGTGCCAGCAGCCAAGATAGTGGCAGGGATTGGGAGCAGTTCTTC
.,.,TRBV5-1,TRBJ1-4,CASSLGGSAANEKLFF,TGCGCCAGCAGCTTGGGGGGCAGTGCAGCTAATGAAAAACTGTTTTTT
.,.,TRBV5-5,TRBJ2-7,CASSLNSYEQYF,TGTGCCAGCAGCTTGAACTCCTACGAGCAGTACTTC
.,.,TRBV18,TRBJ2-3,CASSPGLSTDTQYF,TGTGCCAGCTCACCGGGACTGTCTACAGATACGCAGTATTTT
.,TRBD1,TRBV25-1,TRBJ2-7,CASSGPAGRDRPYEQYF,TGTGCCAGCAGTGGCCCCGCTGGTCGGGACAGACCCTACGAGCAGTACTTC
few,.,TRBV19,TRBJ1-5,CASSMLRVQPQHF,TGTGCCAGTAGTATGTTAAGGGTTCAGCCCCAGCATTTT
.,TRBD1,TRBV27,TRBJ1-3,CASSSGQGGSGNTIYF,TGTGCCAGCAGTTCAGGACAGGGGGGGTCTGGAAACACCATATATTTT
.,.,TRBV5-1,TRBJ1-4,CASSRGTSTTNEKLFF,TGCGCCAGCAGTCGAGGGACATCGACCACTAATGAAAAACTGTTTTTT
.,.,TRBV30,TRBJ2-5,CAWSSGPPGTQYF,TGTGCCTGGAGTTCCGGGCCGCCTGGGACCCAGTACTTC
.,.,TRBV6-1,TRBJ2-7,CASSRDPAAHEQYF,TGTGCCAGCAGCCGGGACCCCGCCGCCCACGAGCAGTACTTC
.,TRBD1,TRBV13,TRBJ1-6,CASSRRTGGSNSPLHF,TGTGCCAGCAGCCGGCGGACAGGGGGCTCTAATTCACCCCTCCACTTT
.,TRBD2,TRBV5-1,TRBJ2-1,CASSRWTSGREGNEQFF,TGCGCCAGCAGCCGGTGGACTAGCGGGAGGGAGGGGAATGAGCAGTTCTTC
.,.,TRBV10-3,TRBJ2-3,CAIRDDSESDTQYF,TGTGCCATCAGGGATGACTCAGAGTCAGATACGCAGTATTTT
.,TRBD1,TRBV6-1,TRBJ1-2,CASSSRDRANYGYTF,TGTGCCAGCAGTTCCCGGGACAGGGCGAACTATGGCTACACCTTC
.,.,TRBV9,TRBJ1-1,CASSFLQGDTEAFF,TGTGCCAGCAGCTTCCTACAGGGAGACACTGAAGCTTTCTTT
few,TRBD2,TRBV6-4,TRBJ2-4,CASSDRTSGRVIKNIQYF,TGTGCCAGCAGCGACCGGACTAGCGGGAGGGTGATCAAAAACATTCAGTACTTC
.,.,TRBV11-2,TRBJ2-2,CASSHGDRDTGELFF,TGTGCCAGCAGCCATGGTGACAGAGACACCGGGGAGCTGTTTTTT
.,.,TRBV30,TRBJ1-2,CAWTKSGTRGVGGYTF,TGTGCCTGGACCAAATCCGGCACACGGGGCGTGGGTGGCTACACCTTC
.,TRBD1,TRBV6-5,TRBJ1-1,CASRRDSEAFF,TGTGCCAGCAGAAGGGACAGTGAAGCTTTCTTT
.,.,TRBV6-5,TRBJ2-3,CASSYWGLGTDTQYF,TGTGCCAGCAGTTATTGGGGGCTAGGCACAGATACGCAGTATTTT
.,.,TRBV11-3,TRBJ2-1,CASSLAGIYNEQFF,TGTGCCAGCAGCTTAGCGGGAATCTACAATGAGCAGTTCTTC
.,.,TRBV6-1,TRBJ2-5,CASSREGETQYF,TGTGCCAGCAGTCGGGAAGGAGAGACCCAGTACTTC